This TCR beta chain was sequenced in a study of cytomegalovirus exposure and HLA in healthy donors. Study-level points and caveats: Differences between HLA loci emerged in a later analysis of TCR association rates, with DRB1 most and HLA-C fewest. Clonal expansion was found to be greater in HLA-associated TCR beta chains than in equally common others in a later analysis.

Germline V gene lookup returns CDR1 SGHKS and CDR2 YYEKEE (reference sequence). Between the trimmed V and J ends, which lost 0 bases and 4 bases, there was a span of 8 bases. The CDR3 has 14 amino acids. To note about this clone: Its specificity is not known.

The PCR had 60 Vbeta and 13 Jbeta primers. Sequencing used immunoSEQ multiplex PCR; TCRdb keeps in-frame clones, though not all of them. The repertoire has about 160,000 clones, 65% to 85% of them found once; the top ten carry less than 8.5%. V is TRBV5-5 and J is TRBJ1-5; D is undetermined. The sample was PBMCs. The receptor's source is a man in his forties or fifties in good health and CMV-seropositive. The CDR3 DNA reads as TGTGCCAGCAGCTTGGTGGGCCCGAATCAGCCCCAGCATTTT. Protein product: CASSLVGPNQPQHF.